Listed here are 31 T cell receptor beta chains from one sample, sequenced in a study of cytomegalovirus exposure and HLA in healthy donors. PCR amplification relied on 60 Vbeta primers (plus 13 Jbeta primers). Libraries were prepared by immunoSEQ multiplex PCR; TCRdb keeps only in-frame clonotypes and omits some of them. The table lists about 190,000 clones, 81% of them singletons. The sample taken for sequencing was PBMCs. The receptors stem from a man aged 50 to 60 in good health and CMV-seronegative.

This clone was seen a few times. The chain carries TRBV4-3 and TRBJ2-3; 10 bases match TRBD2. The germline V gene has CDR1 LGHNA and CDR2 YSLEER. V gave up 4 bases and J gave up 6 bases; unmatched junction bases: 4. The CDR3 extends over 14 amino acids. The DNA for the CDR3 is TGCGCCAGCAGCCCCAGGACTAGCGGTGATACGCAGTATTTT. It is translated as CASSPRTSGDTQYF.

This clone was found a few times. CDR3 sequence reads: CASSVGTYNEQFF. The CDR3 region has the DNA TGTGCCAGTAGTGTCGGGACCTACAATGAGCAGTTCTTC. The V and J genes are TRBV19 and TRBJ2-1, with D perhaps matching TRBD2 (5 bases). Deletions cut 5 bases from V and 2 bases from J, with 7 bases between. The CDR3 covers 13 residues. Germline CDR1 is LNHDA and CDR2 is SQIVND (reference sequence).

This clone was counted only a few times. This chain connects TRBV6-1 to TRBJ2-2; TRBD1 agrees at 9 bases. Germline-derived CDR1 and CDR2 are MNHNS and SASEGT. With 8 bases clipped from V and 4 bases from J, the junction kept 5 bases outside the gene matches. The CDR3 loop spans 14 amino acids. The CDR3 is CASGRDRATGELFF. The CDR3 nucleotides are TGTGCCAGCGGGAGGGACAGGGCCACCGGGGAGCTGTTTTTT.

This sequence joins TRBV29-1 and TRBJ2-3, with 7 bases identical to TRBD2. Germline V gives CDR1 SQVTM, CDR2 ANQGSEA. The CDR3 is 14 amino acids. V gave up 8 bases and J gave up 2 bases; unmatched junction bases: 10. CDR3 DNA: TGCAGCTGCCGAGCGGGGAGCCTCACAGATACGCAGTATTTT. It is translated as CSCRAGSLTDTQYF.

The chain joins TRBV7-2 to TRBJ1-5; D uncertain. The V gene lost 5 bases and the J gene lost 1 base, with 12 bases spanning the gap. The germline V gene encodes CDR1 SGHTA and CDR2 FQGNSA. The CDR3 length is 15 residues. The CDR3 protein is CASSPRWASNQPQHF. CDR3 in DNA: TGTGCCAGCAGCCCCCGCTGGGCGAGCAATCAGCCCCAGCATTTT.

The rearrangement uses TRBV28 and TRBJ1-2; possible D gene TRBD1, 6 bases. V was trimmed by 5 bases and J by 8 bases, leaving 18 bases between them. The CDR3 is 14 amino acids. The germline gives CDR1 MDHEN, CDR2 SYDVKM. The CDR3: CASSPTGRVLGYTF. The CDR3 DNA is TGTGCCAGCAGTCCGACAGGACGGGTATTAGGCTACACCTTC.

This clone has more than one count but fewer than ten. DNA for the CDR3: TGCGCCAGCAGCCAAGATAGGAGGAGCAATCAGCCCCAGCATTTT. Translating it yields CASSQDRRSNQPQHF. The rearrangement uses TRBV4-1 and TRBJ1-5, with D uncertain. CDR1 is MGHRA and CDR2 is YSYEKL in the germline V gene. With 0 bases removed from V and 1 base from J, the gap between germline ends came to 7 bases. CDR3 size: 15 residues.

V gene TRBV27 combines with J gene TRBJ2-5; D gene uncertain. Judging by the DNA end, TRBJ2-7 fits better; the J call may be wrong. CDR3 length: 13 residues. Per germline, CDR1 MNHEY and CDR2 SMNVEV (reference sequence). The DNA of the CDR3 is TGTGCCAGCAGTTTTATGTACTCCTACGAGCAGTACTTC. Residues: CASSFMYSYEQYF.

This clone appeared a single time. CDR3 region: CASSLGGIETQYF. The CDR3 nucleotides read TGTGCCAGCAGTTTGGGCGGGATAGAGACCCAGTACTTC. The V gene is TRBV27, the J gene TRBJ2-5, with D maybe TRBD2 (6 bases). Trimming stripped 3 bases from V and 4 bases from J, with 9 bases between. The germline V gene encodes CDR1 MNHEY and CDR2 SMNVEV (reference sequence). The CDR3 is made up of 13 amino acids.

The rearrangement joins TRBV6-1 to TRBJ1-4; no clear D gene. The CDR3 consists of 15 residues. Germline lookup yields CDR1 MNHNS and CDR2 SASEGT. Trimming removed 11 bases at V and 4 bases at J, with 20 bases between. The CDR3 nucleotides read TGTGCCGCCAAACCAACCGTTAGAGGTAATGAAAAACTGTTTTTT. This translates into CAAKPTVRGNEKLFF.

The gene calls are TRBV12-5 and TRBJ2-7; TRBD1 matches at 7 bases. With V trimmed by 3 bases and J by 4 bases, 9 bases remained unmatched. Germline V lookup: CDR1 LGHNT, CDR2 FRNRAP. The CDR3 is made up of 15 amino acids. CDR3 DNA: TGTGCTAGTGGTTTTCTGGGACAGAAACCTTACGAGCAGTACTTC. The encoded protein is CASGFLGQKPYEQYF.

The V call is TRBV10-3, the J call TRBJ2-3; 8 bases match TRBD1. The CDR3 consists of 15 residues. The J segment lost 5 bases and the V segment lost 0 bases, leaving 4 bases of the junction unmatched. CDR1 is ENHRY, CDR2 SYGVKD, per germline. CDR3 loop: CAISESWDRRDTQYF. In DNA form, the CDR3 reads TGTGCCATCAGTGAGTCGTGGGACAGGAGAGATACGCAGTATTTT.

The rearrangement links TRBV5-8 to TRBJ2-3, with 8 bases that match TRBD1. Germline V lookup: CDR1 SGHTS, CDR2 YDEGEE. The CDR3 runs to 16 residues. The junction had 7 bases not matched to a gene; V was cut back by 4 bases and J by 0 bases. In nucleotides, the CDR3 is TGTGCCAGCAGCGAGCGGACAGGGCGGAGCACAGATACGCAGTATTTT. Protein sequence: CASSERTGRSTDTQYF.

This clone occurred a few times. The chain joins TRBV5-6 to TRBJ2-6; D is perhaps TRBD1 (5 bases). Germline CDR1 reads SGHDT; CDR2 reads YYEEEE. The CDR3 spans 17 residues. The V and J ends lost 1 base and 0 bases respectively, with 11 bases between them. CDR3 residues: CASSLRPQGSGANVLTF. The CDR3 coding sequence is TGTGCCAGCAGCTTGAGGCCCCAGGGCTCTGGGGCCAACGTCCTGACTTTC. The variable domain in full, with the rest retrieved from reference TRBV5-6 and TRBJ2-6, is DAGVTQSPTHLIKTRGQQVTLRCSPKSGHDTVSWYQQALGQGPQFIFQYYEEEERQRGNFPDRFSGHQFPNYSSELNVNALLLGDSALYLCASSLRPQGSGANVLTFGAGSRLTVL.

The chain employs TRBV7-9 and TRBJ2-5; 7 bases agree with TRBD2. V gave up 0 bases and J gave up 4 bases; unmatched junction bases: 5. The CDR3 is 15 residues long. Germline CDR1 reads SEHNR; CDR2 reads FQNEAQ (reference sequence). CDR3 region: CASSLAGLLAETQYF. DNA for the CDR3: TGTGCCAGCAGCTTAGCGGGACTACTAGCAGAGACCCAGTACTTC.

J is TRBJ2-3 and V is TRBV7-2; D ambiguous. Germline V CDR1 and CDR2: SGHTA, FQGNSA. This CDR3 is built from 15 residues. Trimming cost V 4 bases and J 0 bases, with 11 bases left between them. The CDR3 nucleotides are TGTGCCAGCAGCTCCGCGGCCCCTAGCACAGATACGCAGTATTTT. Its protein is CASSSAAPSTDTQYF.

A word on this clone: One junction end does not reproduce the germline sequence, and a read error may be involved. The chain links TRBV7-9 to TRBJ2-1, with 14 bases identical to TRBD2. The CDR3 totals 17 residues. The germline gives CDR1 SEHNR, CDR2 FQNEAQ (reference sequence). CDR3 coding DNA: TGTTCCAGCAGCCTAATTCAGACTAGCGGGGGGGTCAATGAGCAGTTCTTC. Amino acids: CSSSLIQTSGGVNEQFF. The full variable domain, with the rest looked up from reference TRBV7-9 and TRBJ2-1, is DTGVSQNPRHKITKRGQNVTFRCDPISEHNRLYWYRQTLGQGPEFLTYFQNEAQLEKSRLLSDRFSAERPKGSFSTLEIQRTEQGDSAMYLCSSSLIQTSGGVNEQFFGPGTRLTVL.

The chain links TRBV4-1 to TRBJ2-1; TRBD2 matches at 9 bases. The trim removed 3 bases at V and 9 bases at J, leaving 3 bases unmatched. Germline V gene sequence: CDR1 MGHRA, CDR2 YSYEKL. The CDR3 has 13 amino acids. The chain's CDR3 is CASSQGTSSEQFF. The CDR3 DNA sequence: TGCGCCAGCAGCCAGGGGACTAGCAGTGAGCAGTTCTTC.

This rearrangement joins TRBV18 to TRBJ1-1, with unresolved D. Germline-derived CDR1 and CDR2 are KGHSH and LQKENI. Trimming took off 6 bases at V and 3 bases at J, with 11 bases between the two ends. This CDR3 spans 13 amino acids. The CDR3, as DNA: TGTGCCAGCTCTCCAAGGGAGGACACTGAAGCTTTCTTT. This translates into CASSPREDTEAFF. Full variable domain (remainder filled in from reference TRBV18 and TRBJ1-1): NAGVMQNPRHLVRRRGQEARLRCSPMKGHSHVYWYRQLPEEGLKFMVYLQKENIIDESGMPKERFSAEFPKEGPSILRIQQVVRGDSAAYFCASSPREDTEAFFGQGTRLTVV.

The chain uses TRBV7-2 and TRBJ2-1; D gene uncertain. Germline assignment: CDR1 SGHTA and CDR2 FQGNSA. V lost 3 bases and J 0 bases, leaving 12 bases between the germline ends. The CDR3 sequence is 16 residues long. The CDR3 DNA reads TGTGCCAGCAGCTTTGAAACAGCTCCCTCCTACAATGAGCAGTTCTTC. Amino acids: CASSFETAPSYNEQFF.

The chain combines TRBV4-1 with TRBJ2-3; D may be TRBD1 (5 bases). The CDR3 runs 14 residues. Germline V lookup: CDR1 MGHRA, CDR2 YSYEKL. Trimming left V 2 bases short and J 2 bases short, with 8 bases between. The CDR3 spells CASSQQGSTDTQYF. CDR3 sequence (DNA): TGCGCCAGCAGCCAACAGGGTTCCACAGATACGCAGTATTTT.

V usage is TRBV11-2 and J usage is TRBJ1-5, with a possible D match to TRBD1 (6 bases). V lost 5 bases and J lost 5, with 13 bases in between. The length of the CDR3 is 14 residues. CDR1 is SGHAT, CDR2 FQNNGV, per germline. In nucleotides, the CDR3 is TGTGCCAGCAGCCCCGGGACAAACTATCAGCCCCAGCATTTT. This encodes CASSPGTNYQPQHF. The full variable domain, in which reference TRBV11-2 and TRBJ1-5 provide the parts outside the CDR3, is EAGVAQSPRYKIIEKRQSVAFWCNPISGHATLYWYQQILGQGPKLLIQFQNNGVVDDSQLPKDRFSAERLKGVDSTLKIQPAKLEDSAVYLCASSPGTNYQPQHFGDGTRLSIL.

The CDR3 nucleotides read TGTGCCAGCAGCCACGCGGGTTCGAGCTATGGCTACACCTTC. Protein sequence: CASSHAGSSYGYTF. The chain employs TRBV7-8 and TRBJ1-2; D remains ambiguous. Trimming pared 5 bases from V and 4 bases from J, leaving 14 bases between. The CDR3 is 14 residues long. Germline CDR1 and CDR2: SGHVS and FQNEAQ.

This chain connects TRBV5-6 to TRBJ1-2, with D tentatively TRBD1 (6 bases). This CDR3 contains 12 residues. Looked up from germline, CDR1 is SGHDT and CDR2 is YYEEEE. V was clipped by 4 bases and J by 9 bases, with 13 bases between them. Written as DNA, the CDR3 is TGTGCCAGCAGCACGAACAGGGTGAGCTACACCTTC. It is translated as CASSTNRVSYTF.

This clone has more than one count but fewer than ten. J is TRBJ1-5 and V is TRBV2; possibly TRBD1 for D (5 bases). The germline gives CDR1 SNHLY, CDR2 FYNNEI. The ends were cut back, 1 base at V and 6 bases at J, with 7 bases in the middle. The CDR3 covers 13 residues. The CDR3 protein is CASSEEGLQPQHF. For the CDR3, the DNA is TGTGCCAGCAGTGAAGAGGGACTTCAGCCCCAGCATTTT. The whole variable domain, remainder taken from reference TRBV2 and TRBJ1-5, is EPEVTQTPSHQVTQMGQEVILRCVPISNHLYFYWYRQILGQKVEFLVSFYNNEISEKSEIFDDQFSVERPDGSNFTLKIRSTKLEDSAMYFCASSEEGLQPQHFGDGTRLSIL.

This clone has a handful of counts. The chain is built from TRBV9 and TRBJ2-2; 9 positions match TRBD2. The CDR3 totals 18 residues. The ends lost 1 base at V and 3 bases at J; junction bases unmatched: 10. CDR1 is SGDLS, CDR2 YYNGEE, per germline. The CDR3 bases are TGTGCCAGCAGCGTATCAGGGCGGGGGGGCCGCGACACCGGGGAGCTGTTTTTT. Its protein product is CASSVSGRGGRDTGELFF.

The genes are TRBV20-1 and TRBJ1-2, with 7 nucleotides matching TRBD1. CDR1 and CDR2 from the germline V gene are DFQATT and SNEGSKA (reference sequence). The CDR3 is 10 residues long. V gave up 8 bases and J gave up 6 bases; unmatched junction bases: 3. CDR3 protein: CSSTGDGYTF. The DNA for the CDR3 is TGCAGTTCCACAGGGGATGGCTACACCTTC.

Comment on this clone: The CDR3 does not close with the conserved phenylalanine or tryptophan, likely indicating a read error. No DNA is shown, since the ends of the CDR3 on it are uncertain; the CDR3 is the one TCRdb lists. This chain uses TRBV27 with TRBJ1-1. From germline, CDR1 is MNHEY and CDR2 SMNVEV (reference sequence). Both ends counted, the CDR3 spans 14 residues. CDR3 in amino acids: CASSILLAGGWPVE.

CDR3 nucleotide sequence: TGTGCCAGCAGCCAAGATTCCAATTACTACGAGCAGTACTTC. This encodes CASSQDSNYYEQYF. The chain employs TRBV14 and TRBJ2-5; D not resolved. Near its end, the DNA agrees better with TRBJ2-7, so the J call may be wrong. The CDR3 length is 14 residues. Germline lookup yields CDR1 SGHDN and CDR2 FVKESK.

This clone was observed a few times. CDR3 in amino acids: CASSEAGRKGEQYF. The CDR3 coding sequence is TGTGCCAGCAGTGAAGCAGGGAGGAAGGGCGAGCAGTACTTC. V is TRBV6-1 and J is TRBJ2-7; weak D call: TRBD2 (6 bases). The CDR3 is 14 amino acids. The germline CDR1 and CDR2 sequences are MNHNS and SASEGT. V gave up 0 bases and J gave up 6 bases, with 12 bases separating them.

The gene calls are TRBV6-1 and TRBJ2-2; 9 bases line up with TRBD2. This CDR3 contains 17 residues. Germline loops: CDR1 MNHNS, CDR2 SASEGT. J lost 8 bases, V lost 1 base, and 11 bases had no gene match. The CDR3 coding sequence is TGTGCCAGCAGTGAAGAAATAGCGGGGGACCCCCAAGGGGAGCTGTTTTTT. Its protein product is CASSEEIAGDPQGELFF.